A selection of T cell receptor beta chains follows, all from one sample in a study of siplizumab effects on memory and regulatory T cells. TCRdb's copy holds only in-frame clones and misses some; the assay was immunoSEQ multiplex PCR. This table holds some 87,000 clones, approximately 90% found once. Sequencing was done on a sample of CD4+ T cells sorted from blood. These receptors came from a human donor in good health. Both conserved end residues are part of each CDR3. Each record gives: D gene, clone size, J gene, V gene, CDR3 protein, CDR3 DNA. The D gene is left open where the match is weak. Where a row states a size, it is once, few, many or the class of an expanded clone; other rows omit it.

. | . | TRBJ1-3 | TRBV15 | CATSRASGGNTIYF | TGTGCCACCAGCAGAGCCTCCGGGGGAAACACCATATATTTT
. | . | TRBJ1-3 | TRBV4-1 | CASSQDRFWGRDGNTIYF | TGCGCCAGCAGCCAAGATCGATTCTGGGGGCGTGATGGAAACACCATATATTTT
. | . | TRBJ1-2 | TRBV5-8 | CASSLGGAFNYGYTF | TGTGCCAGCAGCTTGGGGGGCGCGTTCAACTATGGCTACACCTTC
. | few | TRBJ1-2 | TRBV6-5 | CASSRLNYGYTF | TGTGCCAGCAGTCGGCTAAACTATGGCTACACCTTC
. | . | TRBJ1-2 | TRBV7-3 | CASSRAPSGGYTF | TGTGCCAGCAGTCGGGCACCCAGTGGAGGCTACACCTTC
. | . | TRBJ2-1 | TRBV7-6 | CASSLDGGREQFF | TGTGCCAGCAGCTTAGATGGAGGGAGGGAGCAGTTCTTC
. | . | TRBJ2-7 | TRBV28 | CASSEGYEQYF | TGTGCCAGCAGTGAAGGGTACGAGCAGTACTTC
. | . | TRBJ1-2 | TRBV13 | CASSLMQGHGYTF | TGTGCCAGCAGCTTAATGCAGGGCCATGGCTACACCTTC
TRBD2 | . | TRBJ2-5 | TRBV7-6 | CASSLVGLAEETQYF | TGTGCCAGCAGCTTAGTAGGACTAGCGGAAGAGACCCAGTACTTC
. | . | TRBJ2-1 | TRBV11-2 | CASSLVLGKNNEQFF | TGTGCCAGCAGCTTAGTCCTCGGAAAAAACAATGAGCAGTTCTTC
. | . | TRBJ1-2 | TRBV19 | CASSSRTGRNYGYTF | TGTGCCAGTAGTTCTCGAACAGGGCGGAACTATGGCTACACCTTC
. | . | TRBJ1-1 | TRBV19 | CASGRYRNTEAFF | TGTGCCAGTGGACGATACAGGAACACTGAAGCTTTCTTT
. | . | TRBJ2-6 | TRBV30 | CAWIRGPGANVLTF | TGTGCCTGGATCCGGGGGCCTGGGGCCAACGTCCTGACTTTC
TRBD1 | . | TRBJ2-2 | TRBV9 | CASSTGGDRTGELFF | TGTGCCAGCAGCACAGGGGGCGATAGGACCGGGGAGCTGTTTTTT
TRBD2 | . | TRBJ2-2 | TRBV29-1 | CSVGTSGANTGELFF | TGCAGCGTCGGGACTAGCGGCGCGAACACCGGGGAGCTGTTTTTT
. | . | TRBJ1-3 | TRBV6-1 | CASSQTTGNTIYF | TGTGCCAGCAGTCAAACGACAGGAAACACCATATATTTT
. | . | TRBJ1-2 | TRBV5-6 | CASSQDRPGYGYTF | TGTGCCAGCAGTCAAGACAGGCCGGGCTATGGCTACACCTTC
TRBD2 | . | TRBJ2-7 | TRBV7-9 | CASSSRRLAGGNSYEQYF | TGTGCCAGCAGCTCCCGTAGACTAGCGGGAGGGAACTCCTACGAGCAGTACTTC
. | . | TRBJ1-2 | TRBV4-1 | CASSQERTQRGYGYTF | TGCGCCAGCAGCCAAGAAAGGACTCAAAGAGGGTATGGCTACACCTTC
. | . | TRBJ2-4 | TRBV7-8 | CASSSSWGNIQYF | TGTGCCAGCAGCTCGTCTTGGGGGAACATTCAGTACTTC
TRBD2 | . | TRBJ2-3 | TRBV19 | CASSRDSGRAGADTQYF | TGTGCCAGTAGTAGGGATAGCGGGAGGGCCGGGGCAGATACGCAGTATTTT
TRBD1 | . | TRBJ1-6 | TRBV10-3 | CAISPTGVSPLHF | TGTGCCATCAGTCCGACAGGGGTCTCACCCCTCCACTTT
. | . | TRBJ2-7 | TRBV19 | CASSGQPRGRQYF | TGTGCCAGTTCCGGACAGCCACGTGGGAGGCAGTACTTC
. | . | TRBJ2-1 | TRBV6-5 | CASSYRDLRVDEQFF | TGTGCCAGCAGTTACCGGGACTTACGTGTAGATGAGCAGTTCTTC
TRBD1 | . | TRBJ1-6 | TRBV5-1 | CASSLAGTANSPLHF | TGCGCCAGCAGCTTGGCAGGGACAGCGAATTCACCCCTCCACTTT
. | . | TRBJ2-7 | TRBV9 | CASSPRDTNSYEQYF | TGTGCCAGCAGCCCCCGGGACACAAATTCCTACGAGCAGTACTTC
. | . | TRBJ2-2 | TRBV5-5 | CASSWQPGPTTGELFF | TGTGCCAGCAGCTGGCAACCGGGACCCACCACCGGGGAGCTGTTTTTT
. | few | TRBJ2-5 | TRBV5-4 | CASSLGEAKATQYF | TGTGCCAGCAGCTTGGGTGAGGCAAAAGCCACCCAGTACTTC
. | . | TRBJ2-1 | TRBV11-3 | CASSLDRGEQFF | TGTGCCAGCAGCTTAGATCGCGGTGAGCAGTTCTTC
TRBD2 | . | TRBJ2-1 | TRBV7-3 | CASSSGTSGSPTVF | TGTGCCAGCAGCTCCGGGACTAGCGGGAGCCCCACGGTCTTC
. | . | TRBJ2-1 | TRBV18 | CASSHVFGGNSYNEQFF | TGTGCCAGCTCACATGTCTTCGGCGGGAACTCCTACAATGAGCAGTTCTTC
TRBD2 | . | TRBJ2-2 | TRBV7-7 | CASSQAGGITGELFF | TGTGCTAGCAGCCAAGCGGGAGGAATTACCGGGGAGCTGTTTTTT
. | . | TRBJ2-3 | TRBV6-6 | CASSYVTGAPKDTQYF | TGTGCCAGCAGTTACGTTACCGGAGCGCCGAAAGATACGCAGTATTTT
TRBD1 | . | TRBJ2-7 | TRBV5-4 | CASSLGWDRGYEQYF | TGTGCCAGCAGCTTGGGCTGGGACAGGGGATACGAGCAGTACTTC
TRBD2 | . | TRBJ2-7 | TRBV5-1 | CASSLALAGPLSGYEQYF | TGCGCCAGCAGCTTGGCCCTAGCGGGACCTCTCTCGGGCTACGAGCAGTACTTC
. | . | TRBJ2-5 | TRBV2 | CASSTPEGQAHQETQYF | TGTGCCAGCAGCACTCCCGAGGGGCAGGCGCACCAAGAGACCCAGTACTTC
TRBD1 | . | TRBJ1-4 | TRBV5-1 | CASSHTGTGGEKLFF | TGCGCCAGCAGCCATACCGGGACAGGGGGCGAAAAACTGTTTTTT
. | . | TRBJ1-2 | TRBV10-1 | CASSESKNYGYTF | TGCGCCAGCAGTGAGTCGAAGAACTATGGCTACACCTTC
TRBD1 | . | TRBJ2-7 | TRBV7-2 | CASSGSGTGTYEQYF | TGTGCCAGCAGCGGATCCGGGACAGGGACCTACGAGCAGTACTTC
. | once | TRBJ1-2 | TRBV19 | CASSIGARNYGYTF | TGTGCCAGTAGTATAGGAGCTAGGAACTATGGCTACACCTTC
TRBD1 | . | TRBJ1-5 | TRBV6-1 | CASSGGQGARNQPQHF | TGTGCCAGCAGTGGAGGGCAGGGGGCCCGCAATCAGCCCCAGCATTTT
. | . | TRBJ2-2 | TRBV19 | CASSVNTGELFF | TGTGCCAGTAGTGTTAACACCGGGGAGCTGTTTTTT
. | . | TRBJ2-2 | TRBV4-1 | CASSQGWLAHTGELFF | TGCGCCAGCAGCCAAGGGTGGCTCGCCCACACCGGGGAGCTGTTTTTT
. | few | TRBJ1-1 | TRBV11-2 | CASSGTANTEAFF | TGTGCCAGCAGTGGGACGGCCAACACTGAAGCTTTCTTT
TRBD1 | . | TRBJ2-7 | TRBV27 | CASSRTGVAYEQYF | TGTGCCAGCAGCAGGACAGGGGTAGCCTACGAGCAGTACTTC
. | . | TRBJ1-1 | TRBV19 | CASGRNTEAFF | TGTGCCAGTGGGAGGAACACTGAAGCTTTCTTT
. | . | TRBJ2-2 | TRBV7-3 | CASSLNPGELFF | TGTGCCAGCAGCTTAAACCCCGGGGAGCTGTTTTTT
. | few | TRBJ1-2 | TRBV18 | CASSPQRGANGYTF | TGTGCCAGCTCACCACAAAGGGGCGCGAATGGCTACACCTTC
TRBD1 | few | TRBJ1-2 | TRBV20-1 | CGLGGQGGYTF | TGCGGTTTAGGGGGACAGGGAGGCTACACCTTC
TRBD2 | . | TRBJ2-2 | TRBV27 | CASSFSPFRTSGSGETGPGELFF | TGTGCCAGCAGTTTTTCCCCCTTTAGGACTAGCGGGAGTGGTGAGACTGGGCCCGGGGAGCTGTTTTTT
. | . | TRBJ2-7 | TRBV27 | CASSYRGTYEQYF | TGTGCCAGCAGTTACAGAGGTACCTACGAGCAGTACTTC
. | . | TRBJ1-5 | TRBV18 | CASSRDINQPQHF | TGTGCCAGCTCACGGGACATCAATCAGCCCCAGCATTTT